Presented here are 3 T cell receptor beta chains from one specimen sequenced in a study of blood T cell repertoires in COVID-19. Sequencing used immunoSEQ multiplex PCR; TCRdb keeps in-frame clones, though not all of them. This table holds about 410,000 clones, under 90% found once. Input material: PBMCs or T cells enriched from blood (not recorded which). Receptor source: a woman aged 25-40 years who had recovered from COVID-19.

V usage is TRBV9 and J usage is TRBJ1-2, with a weak D call TRBD1 (5 bases). Germline CDR1 SGDLS, CDR2 YYNGEE. CDR3 length: 16 residues. V lost 2 bases, J lost 0 bases, and 14 bases lay in between. Here the CDR3 reads CASSVLLDSPNYGYTF. Written as DNA, the CDR3 is TGTGCCAGCAGCGTCCTTCTCGACAGTCCTAACTATGGCTACACCTTC.

The rearrangement uses TRBV5-6 and TRBJ2-1; 8 bases map to TRBD2. Trimming removed 4 bases from V and 4 bases from J; junction bases left unmatched: 16. Looked up from germline, CDR1 is SGHDT and CDR2 is YYEEEE. CDR3 length: 18 residues. The CDR3, as DNA: TGTGCCAGCAGCCCGGGAGGGTTATGGCAGGGAGGGTACAATGAGCAGTTCTTC. Residues: CASSPGGLWQGGYNEQFF.

V is TRBV10-2 and J is TRBJ2-1, with D possibly matching TRBD2 (6 bases). V shed 2 bases and J shed 0 bases, with 11 bases lying between them. Per germline, CDR1 WSHSY and CDR2 SAAADI. This CDR3 is built from 16 residues. The CDR3 here is CASSEGGGSSYNEQFF. The CDR3 nucleotides read TGCGCCAGCAGTGAGGGTGGGGGGAGCTCCTACAATGAGCAGTTCTTC.